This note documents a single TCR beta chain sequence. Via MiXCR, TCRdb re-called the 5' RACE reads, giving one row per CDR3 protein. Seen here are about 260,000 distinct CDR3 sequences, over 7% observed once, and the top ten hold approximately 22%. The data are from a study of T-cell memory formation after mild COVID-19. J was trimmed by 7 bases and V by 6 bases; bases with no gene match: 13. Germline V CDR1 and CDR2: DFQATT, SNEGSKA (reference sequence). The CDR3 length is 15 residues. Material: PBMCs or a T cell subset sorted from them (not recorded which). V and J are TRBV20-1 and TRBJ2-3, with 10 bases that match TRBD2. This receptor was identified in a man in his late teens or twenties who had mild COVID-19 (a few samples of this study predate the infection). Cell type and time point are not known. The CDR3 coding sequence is TGCAGTGCCTCCTTGAGCGGGGGGGCCTCGAATACGCAGTATTTT. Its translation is CSASLSGGASNTQYF.